This T cell receptor beta chain was found in a study of beta chain features in type 1 diabetes. Every isolated RNA sample was fully reverse transcribed, so sequencing captured expressed TCRB transcripts. Some clones are missing from TCRdb's copy, which holds only in-frame ones; the method was immunoSEQ multiplex PCR. The data contain 900,000 or so clones, 17% of them seen just once; the ten biggest clones take up around 0.02%. This CDR3 spans 14 amino acids. Germline-derived CDR1 and CDR2 are LGHNA and YNFKEQ. V shed 4 bases and J 5 bases; nucleotides not matched to a gene: 6. V and J are TRBV4-2 and TRBJ2-7, with TRBD1 matching 9 bases. The source is a woman younger than 30 in good health. The source material was naive CD4+ T cells from blood. CDR3: CASSPGTGFDEQYF. In DNA, the CDR3 is TGTGCCAGCAGCCCCGGGACAGGGTTTGACGAGCAGTACTTC.